Given below is one TCR beta chain in context. In the authors' workflow: The authors estimated nucleated cell counts from reference gene primer amplification. Profiling relied on immunoSEQ multiplex PCR, and the TCRdb table lists in-frame clones only, not all of them. The V and J calls and clone size come from that table; D and trimming were worked out from the DNA. The sample holds a few hundred thousand clones, roughly 92% seen once. Germline lookup yields CDR1 SQVTM and CDR2 ANQGSEA. The CDR3 has 14 amino acids. Trimming pared 3 bases from V and 5 bases from J, leaving 14 bases between. Across over 20 US areas, participants ranged in age from 18 to 89 years. These data belong to a study of blood T cell repertoires in COVID-19. Turning to the study itself: Specimens from acute and convalescent COVID-19 originated in the United States, Italy and Spain. Sample material is recorded as cDNA or gDNA derived from T cells, B-cell-depleted T cells, or PBMCs.

The TCR comes from a woman in her forties who had been exposed to COVID-19. V gene TRBV29-1 combines with J gene TRBJ2-1, with a possible D match to TRBD2 (6 bases). The specimen sequenced was PBMCs or T cells enriched from blood (not recorded which). CDR3 region: CSVEGPGTHNEQFF. CDR3 sequence (DNA): TGCAGCGTTGAGGGCCCAGGGACTCACAATGAGCAGTTCTTC.